This TCR beta chain is from a study of PD-1 blockade in classical Hodgkin lymphoma. Study findings and constraints: Lower baseline TCR diversity was reported for newly diagnosed patients than for healthy donors. Diversity similar to that of newly diagnosed patients was seen at baseline in complete responders. Repertoire difference causes, possibly disease activity or prior therapy, remain undefined. It was CD4+ TCR diversity, not CD8+, that rose significantly by C4D1.

Autologous stem cell transplantation was followed by relapse in every patient, and brentuximab vedotin exposure varied. The authors purified CD4+ T cells from thawed PBMCs by magnetic negative selection. This CDR3 comprises 14 residues. J gave up 4 bases and V 7 bases, and 6 bases lay outside the gene matches. CDR1 MNHEY and CDR2 SVGAGI come from the germline V gene. Sequenced by immunoSEQ multiplex PCR; TCRdb stores in-frame clones only, minus some. Of roughly 4,200 clones in the sample, about 79% were seen once. On this clone itself: Its antigen remains unidentified.

The clonotype was recovered from a human donor with classical Hodgkin lymphoma. The source material was CD4+ T cells from blood, sampled at baseline. The rearrangement uses TRBV6-5 and TRBJ1-1, with 10 bases aligning to TRBD1. CDR3 protein: CASTRQGASTEAFF. DNA of the CDR3: TGTGCCAGCACCCGACAGGGGGCTAGCACTGAAGCTTTCTTT.